Here is one T cell receptor beta chain with its context. No antigen is known for it. These data come from a study of cytomegalovirus exposure and HLA in healthy donors. Study-level information: The roughly 130 validation repertoires used the same platform as the 550 to 700 first-cohort repertoires (as reported by a later analysis). Overall study findings and caveats: Specific recognition of CMV antigens was confirmed in vitro for three chains (all CMV-associated). According to a subsequent analysis, TCR clusters identified in the first cohort showed a tendency to co-occur across the 120 or so validation repertoires.

Profiling relied on immunoSEQ multiplex PCR, and the TCRdb table lists in-frame clones only, not all of them. Of around 160,000 clones in the sample, around 85% were seen once. The donors were members of the validation cohort, which comprised under 150 subjects and was separate from the first cohort of several hundred subjects. V shed 0 bases, J shed 6 bases, and the junction held 4 bases outside the gene matches. The CDR3 totals 14 residues. CDR1 and CDR2 from the germline V gene are SGHRS and YFSETQ. V usage is TRBV5-1 and J usage is TRBJ1-2, with TRBD1 matching 8 bases. Sample: PBMCs. This TCR derives from a man in his thirties or forties in good health and CMV-seropositive. Here the CDR3 reads CASSLAGGVHGYTF. CDR3 bases: TGCGCCAGCAGCTTGGCAGGGGGCGTACATGGCTACACCTTC.